There are a few counts of the clone carrying this T cell receptor beta chain. The sample comes from a study of post-analysis software for immune sequencing data. Incorporated into the TCR beta cDNA libraries were unique molecular identifiers, which served to reduce PCR and sequencing biases. TCRdb reprocessed the PCR reads via MiXCR and lists one record per CDR3 protein. This table has fewer than 550,000 distinct CDR3 sequences, around 34% appearing once. The material sequenced was blood. The receptor comes from a girl under 18 with multiple sclerosis.

CDR3 residues: CASSQAGISYEQYF. CDR3 coding DNA: TGCGCCAGCAGCCAAGCAGGGATCTCCTACGAGCAGTACTTC. The rearrangement links TRBV4-1 to TRBJ2-7; a possible D gene is TRBD1 (5 bases). V was shortened by 1 base and J by 0 bases, with 7 bases between the two germline ends. Germline V lookup: CDR1 MGHRA, CDR2 YSYEKL. The CDR3 loop spans 14 amino acids.